Below, 29 T cell receptor beta chains from the same sample are listed, as sequenced in a study of T-cell memory formation after mild COVID-19. One entry per CDR3 protein results from TCRdb running MiXCR on the 5' RACE reads. The sample lists 150,000 to 200,000 distinct CDR3 sequences, 14% seen once, with around an eighth in the top ten. Sequenced: PBMCs or a T cell subset sorted from them (not recorded which). The receptors come from an adult woman who had mild COVID-19 (a few samples of this study predate the infection). Cell type and time point are not known.

This clonotype was counted between two and nine times. V is TRBV4-2 and J is TRBJ2-2, with D unresolved. Per the germline V gene, CDR1 is LGHNA and CDR2 is YNFKEQ. The CDR3 is 16 residues long. V was pared by 0 bases and J by 7 bases, with 15 bases between. The CDR3 sequence: CASSQESAFRFGELFF. The CDR3 coding sequence is TGTGCCAGCAGCCAAGAGTCGGCGTTCAGGTTCGGGGAGCTGTTTTTT.

The chain recombines TRBV27 with TRBJ2-1, with 10 bases that match TRBD2. The CDR3 totals 17 residues. V lost 3 bases to trimming and J lost 2 bases; unmatched junction nucleotides: 7. The germline CDR1 and CDR2 sequences are MNHEY and SMNVEV (reference sequence). CDR3 sequence: CASSFRSSGGTYNEQFF. The CDR3 bases are TGTGCCAGCAGTTTTAGATCTAGCGGGGGAACCTACAATGAGCAGTTCTTC.

The chain is built from TRBV2 and TRBJ2-2; a weak D match, TRBD2 (6 bases). CDR3 size: 15 residues. The V gene lost 0 bases and the J gene lost 1 base, with 6 bases spanning the gap. Germline CDR1 is SNHLY and CDR2 is FYNNEI. The chain's CDR3 is CASSEARGNTGELFF. The CDR3 nucleotides are TGTGCCAGCAGTGAAGCGCGGGGGAACACCGGGGAGCTGTTTTTT.

The chain combines TRBV5-1 with TRBJ1-1, with D unclear. Trimming left V 4 bases short and J 1 base short, with 8 bases between. Germline-derived CDR1 and CDR2 are SGHRS and YFSETQ. The CDR3 length is 13 residues. CDR3 sequence reads: CASSTGRNTEAFF. CDR3 DNA: TGCGCCAGCAGCACGGGGAGGAACACTGAAGCTTTCTTT. Drawing the rest from reference TRBV5-1 and TRBJ1-1, the complete variable domain is KAGVTQTPRYLIKTRGQQVTLSCSPISGHRSVSWYQQTPGQGLQFLFEYFSETQRNKGNFPGRFSGRQFSNSRSEMNVSTLELGDSALYLCASSTGRNTEAFFGQGTRLTVV.

This sequence joins TRBV6-4 and TRBJ2-1, with D possibly matching TRBD1 (6 bases). The V and J ends lost 4 bases and 7 bases respectively, with 17 bases between them. This CDR3 comprises 15 residues. Germline-derived CDR1 and CDR2 are MRHNA and SNTAGT. The CDR3 region has the DNA TGTGCCAGCAGTGTTGAGGAGACAGGAAATAATGAGCAGTTCTTC. It is translated as CASSVEETGNNEQFF.

This clonotype was counted a few times. This chain uses TRBV5-1 with TRBJ2-1, with 9 positions matching TRBD2. With V trimmed by 3 bases and J by 7 bases, 8 bases remained unmatched. Germline V lookup: CDR1 SGHRS, CDR2 YFSETQ. The CDR3 length is 15 residues. The CDR3 protein is CASSWTAGGGNEQFF. DNA of the CDR3: TGCGCCAGCAGCTGGACAGCGGGAGGCGGAAATGAGCAGTTCTTC.

The genes are TRBV13 and TRBJ2-3, with 13 bases that match TRBD2. Germline CDR1 reads PRHDT; CDR2 reads FYEKMQ (reference sequence). V was clipped by 4 bases and J by 3 bases; unmatched bases: 4. The CDR3 sequence is 16 residues long. CDR3 coding DNA: TGTGCCAGCAGCTCCTGGACTAGCGGGGGAACAGATACGCAGTATTTT. Translating it yields CASSSWTSGGTDTQYF.

This clonotype was observed a handful of times. The rearrangement joins TRBV12-3 or TRBV12-4 to TRBJ2-2; D gene unclear. Trimming cost V 4 bases and J 3 bases, with 15 bases left between them. The CDR3 has 16 amino acids. CDR3 bases: TGTGCCAGCAGTTCCGATCTGGGGATTGACACCGGGGAGCTGTTTTTT. Translating gives CASSSDLGIDTGELFF.

The chain uses TRBV6-4 and TRBJ2-1; 10 bases are shared with TRBD2. The CDR3 is made up of 15 amino acids. Germline CDR1 and CDR2: MRHNA and SNTAGT. V was pared by 5 bases and J by 7 bases, with 8 bases of the junction left unmatched. The CDR3 bases are TGTGCCAGCAGTTATGCTAGCGGGGGTCAGAATGAGCAGTTCTTC. Protein sequence: CASSYASGGQNEQFF.

This chain joins TRBV7-9 and TRBJ2-7, with 11 bases identical to TRBD2. The V and J ends lost 5 bases and 3 bases, in that order; junction bases with no gene match: 6. The CDR3 runs to 15 residues. Looked up from germline, CDR1 is SEHNR and CDR2 is FQNEAQ (reference sequence). CDR3 bases: TGTGCCAGCAGCGCCGGGACTAGCGGTTTCTACGAGCAGTACTTC. It yields the protein CASSAGTSGFYEQYF.

This clonotype has a handful of counts. V is TRBV7-9 and J is TRBJ2-3; 13 positions agree with TRBD2. With 5 bases clipped from V and 8 bases from J, the junction kept 10 bases outside the gene matches. Germline V gives CDR1 SEHNR, CDR2 FQNEAQ (reference sequence). CDR3 length equals 16 residues. The CDR3 loop reads CASSSDGTSGVTTQYF. The CDR3 DNA reads as TGTGCCAGCAGCAGCGACGGGACTAGCGGGGTGACTACGCAGTATTTT.

This clonotype has just a few counts. The chain couples TRBV10-3 to TRBJ1-2; D is uncertain. Per the germline V gene, CDR1 is ENHRY and CDR2 is SYGVKD. Trimming took 2 bases from V and 8 from J, leaving 18 bases between them. This CDR3 is 15 amino acids long. CDR3: CAISESGVGNGGYTF. The DNA for the CDR3 is TGTGCCATCAGTGAGAGTGGGGTTGGGAATGGCGGCTACACCTTC.

V gene TRBV6-5 combines with J gene TRBJ2-7, with TRBD2 matching over 10 bases. The CDR3 runs to 14 residues. Trimming cost V 5 bases and J 3 bases; bases outside gene matches: 4. Germline CDR1 and CDR2: MNHEY and SVGAGI. The CDR3 here is CASSRTSGLYEQYF. CDR3 bases: TGTGCCAGCAGTCGGACTAGCGGACTCTACGAGCAGTACTTC.

A few counts support this clonotype. This chain uses TRBV27 with TRBJ2-4, with TRBD1 matching 10 bases. J was trimmed by 8 bases and V by 8 bases; bases with no gene match: 6. CDR1 MNHEY and CDR2 SMNVEV come from the germline V gene (reference sequence). The CDR3 length is 13 residues. The CDR3 loop is CASSGQGGDIQYF. The CDR3 DNA is TGTGCCAGCTCCGGACAGGGGGGGGACATTCAGTACTTC.

The V call is TRBV18, the J call TRBJ2-2; TRBD2 might be the D (5 bases). The germline gives CDR1 KGHSH, CDR2 LQKENI. V lost 7 bases to trimming and J lost 1 base, with 7 bases between them. This CDR3 contains 13 residues. The CDR3 loop is CASYEGNTGELFF. In DNA form, the CDR3 reads TGTGCCAGCTACGAGGGGAACACCGGGGAGCTGTTTTTT. The whole variable domain, filled in from reference TRBV18 and TRBJ2-2, reads NAGVMQNPRHLVRRRGQEARLRCSPMKGHSHVYWYRQLPEEGLKFMVYLQKENIIDESGMPKERFSAEFPKEGPSILRIQQVVRGDSAAYFCASYEGNTGELFFGEGSRLTVL.

The chain is built from TRBV6-5 and TRBJ1-1, with D uncertain. The CDR3 is 14 residues long. With 3 bases removed from V and 8 bases from J, the gap between germline ends came to 16 bases. The V gene's germline CDR1 is MNHEY and CDR2 SVGAGI. The CDR3 here is CASSYYSENTEAFF. DNA for the CDR3: TGTGCCAGCAGTTATTATTCGGAGAATACCGAAGCTTTCTTT.

The table lists this clonotype with many counts. The chain joins TRBV6-2 or TRBV6-3 to TRBJ2-5, with 7 positions matching TRBD1. V was pared by 5 bases and J by 2 bases, with 11 bases of the junction left unmatched. The CDR3 is 16 amino acids. Per germline, CDR1 MNHEY and CDR2 SVGEGT. The chain's CDR3 is CASSPLLDREQETQYF. The CDR3 bases are TGTGCCAGCAGTCCCCTGCTTGACAGGGAGCAAGAGACCCAGTACTTC.

The chain has TRBV12-3 or TRBV12-4 and TRBJ2-1; D is undetermined. Trimming pared 4 bases from V and 8 bases from J, leaving 6 bases between. The length of the CDR3 is 11 residues. CDR3 in amino acids: CASSSPYEQFF. In DNA, the CDR3 is TGTGCCAGCAGTTCCCCATATGAGCAGTTCTTC.

V usage is TRBV2 and J usage is TRBJ2-4; 7 bases agree with TRBD1. V shed 7 bases, J shed 10 bases, and the junction held 16 bases outside the gene matches. Germline V gene lookup returns CDR1 SNHLY and CDR2 FYNNEI. This CDR3 has 15 residues. The CDR3 nucleotides read TGTGCCAGCACCGAGGGGGCAGGGGCCCTACGAATTCAGTACTTC. It specifies CASTEGAGALRIQYF.

A few counts support this clonotype. The chain employs TRBV5-5 and TRBJ2-2; the D gene could be TRBD1 or TRBD2 (5 bases each). The CDR3 covers 15 residues. The germline V gene encodes CDR1 SGHKS and CDR2 YYEKEE (reference sequence). The V gene lost 5 bases and the J gene lost 3 bases, with 14 bases spanning the gap. The CDR3 nucleotides are TGTGCCAGCAGAGAAAGGGACGGCTACACCGGGGAGCTGTTTTTT. This translates into CASRERDGYTGELFF.

The chain carries TRBV7-3 and TRBJ2-3; 11 nucleotides line up with TRBD2. CDR3 length equals 17 residues. Trimming removed 5 bases from V and 2 bases from J; junction bases left unmatched: 9. The V gene's germline CDR1 is SGHTA and CDR2 FQGTGA. The CDR3 nucleotides read TGTGCCAGCAGCCTTATACCGGGACTAGCGGACACAGATACGCAGTATTTT. Its protein product is CASSLIPGLADTDTQYF. Variable domain in full (rest from reference TRBV7-3 and TRBJ2-3): GAGVSQTPSNKVTEKGKYVELRCDPISGHTALYWYRQSLGQGPEFLIYFQGTGAADDSGLPNDRFFAVRPEGSVSTLKIQRTERGDSAVYLCASSLIPGLADTDTQYFGPGTRLTVL.

This clonotype was detected ten times or more. The chain is built from TRBV3-1 and TRBJ2-7, with 8 bases matching TRBD1. The V gene end was trimmed by 0 bases and the J gene end by 4 bases; junction bases not matched to a gene: 8. The germline V gene has CDR1 LGHDT and CDR2 YNNKEL (reference sequence). The CDR3 loop spans 16 amino acids. The CDR3 loop reads CASSQDMSGGLYEQYF. The CDR3 coding sequence is TGTGCCAGCAGCCAAGATATGTCAGGGGGCTTGTACGAGCAGTACTTC.

V gene TRBV16 combines with J gene TRBJ2-1; the D is unclear. Per germline, CDR1 KGHSY and CDR2 FQNENV. The V and J ends lost 4 bases and 7 bases respectively, with 14 bases between them. The CDR3 extends over 14 amino acids. The CDR3 nucleotides read TGTGCCAGCAGCCGTCGGGCGGTTGGGAATGAGCAGTTCTTC. Translated, it gives CASSRRAVGNEQFF.

This clonotype was seen a handful of times. In DNA form, the CDR3 reads TGTGCCAGCAGTCCTGACTGGGCGGGTTACGAGCAGTACTTC. Its protein product is CASSPDWAGYEQYF. The rearrangement links TRBV28 to TRBJ2-7; weak D call: TRBD2 (5 bases). With 5 bases removed from V and 4 bases from J, the gap between germline ends came to 15 bases. Germline loops: CDR1 MDHEN, CDR2 SYDVKM. This CDR3 region has 14 residues. Drawing the rest from reference TRBV28 and TRBJ2-7, the complete variable domain is DVKVTQSSRYLVKRTGEKVFLECVQDMDHENMFWYRQDPGLGLRLIYFSYDVKMKEKGDIPEGYSVSREKKERFSLILESASTNQTSMYLCASSPDWAGYEQYFGPGTRLTVT.

This clonotype has more than one count but fewer than ten. The gene calls are TRBV27 and TRBJ2-2; 13 bases map to TRBD2. V shed 4 bases, J shed 3 bases, and the junction held 5 bases outside the gene matches. Germline-derived CDR1 and CDR2 are MNHEY and SMNVEV (reference sequence). This CDR3 comprises 17 residues. The CDR3 is CASSSAGLAGDTGELFF. DNA of the CDR3: TGTGCCAGCAGTTCCGCTGGACTAGCGGGAGACACCGGGGAGCTGTTTTTT.

In this sample, this clonotype turned up a few times. The chain has TRBV12-3 or TRBV12-4 and TRBJ1-1; D is ambiguous. There are 11 residues in the CDR3. Trimming pared 7 bases from V and 7 bases from J, leaving 10 bases between. The CDR3, as DNA: TGTGCCAGCACCCTGGCCGGTGAAGCTTTCTTT. This sequence encodes CASTLAGEAFF.

The chain couples TRBV7-6 to TRBJ1-5, with a possible D match to TRBD1 (6 bases). The CDR3 consists of 15 residues. In germline, CDR1 is SGHVS, CDR2 FNYEAQ. Trimming shortened V by 4 bases and J by 7 bases, and 17 bases separated the two germline ends. CDR3 residues: CASSYGGGKGQPQHF. DNA of the CDR3: TGTGCCAGCAGCTATGGGGGGGGCAAGGGACAGCCCCAGCATTTT. The whole variable domain, remainder taken from reference TRBV7-6 and TRBJ1-5, is GAGVSQSPRYKVTKRGQDVALRCDPISGHVSLYWYRQALGQGPEFLTYFNYEAQQDKSGLPNDRFSAERPEGSISTLTIQRTEQRDSAMYRCASSYGGGKGQPQHFGDGTRLSIL.

This clonotype was found a few times. The V and J genes are TRBV29-1 and TRBJ2-5; 11 bases match TRBD2. The CDR3 runs 16 residues. The J segment lost 1 base and the V segment lost 6 bases, leaving 10 bases of the junction unmatched. Germline V CDR1 and CDR2: SQVTM, ANQGSEA. CDR3 amino acids: CSVDKLAGAPQETQYF. The DNA of the CDR3 is TGCAGCGTCGATAAACTAGCGGGAGCTCCCCAAGAGACCCAGTACTTC.

This clonotype turned up a few times. The CDR3 DNA sequence: TGCAGTGCCATAAACGGCTGGGACGGGGAGAGTCAGCCCCAGCATTTT. It is translated as CSAINGWDGESQPQHF. The J gene is TRBJ1-5, the V gene TRBV20-1; TRBD1 might be the D (5 bases). From germline, CDR1 is DFQATT and CDR2 SNEGSKA (reference sequence). The V end lost 6 bases, the J end lost 6 bases, and 24 bases lay between the germline ends. The CDR3 extends over 16 amino acids.